This TCR beta chain was observed in a study of T cell responses to AZD1222 COVID-19 vaccine. Points from the study as a whole: Repertoire samples came only from after the peak T cell response. Researchers report vaccine-associated CD4 TCRs spanning spike, with dominance at 160-218 and 743-854. With two AZD1222 doses given, Spike-specific TCR breadth and depth both rose.

Points on this clone: Its antigen is not identified.

Pooling was applied to second doses at about 4 or about 12 weeks. The CDR3 is 11 residues long. V lost 0 bases, J lost 14 bases, and 13 bases lay in between. Germline V gene sequence: CDR1 GTSNPN, CDR2 SVGIG (reference sequence). Some clones are missing from TCRdb's copy, which holds only in-frame ones; the method was immunoSEQ multiplex PCR. Of some 200,000 clones listed, about 89% were seen once; the top ten hold 3% to 3.5%. This clonotype was obtained from an adult who received the AZD1222 COVID-19 vaccine. The sequenced sample was peripheral blood, obtained 28 days after the second AZD1222 dose. The chain combines TRBV30 with TRBJ1-1; D gene ambiguous. DNA of the CDR3: TGTGCCTGGAGTGTACTCACGACGTGGTTCTTT. It translates to CAWSVLTTWFF.